This T cell receptor beta chain was captured in a study of blood T cell repertoires in COVID-19. Study at large: Sources were T cells, B-cell-depleted T cells, or PBMCs; the material itself was cDNA or gDNA.

The germline gives CDR1 MDHEN, CDR2 SYDVKM. V was trimmed by 3 bases and J by 3 bases, leaving 5 bases between them. The CDR3 length is 12 residues. This clone was recorded once. Authors' data handling: Scientists estimated how many nucleated cells there were by amplifying reference gene primers. The repertoire was sequenced with immunoSEQ multiplex PCR; TCRdb's copy has only in-frame clones and lacks some. The D gene and trimming were derived from the DNA, and the V and J assignments and clone size from that table. Among 200,000 to 300,000 clones, roughly 88% were seen once, and the ten largest hold about 6%.

The source is a woman over 75 with COVID-19, enrolled during active disease. The V gene is TRBV28, the J gene TRBJ1-2; D is unresolved. The source material was peripheral blood. DNA for the CDR3: TGTGCCAGCAGTTTTGGGCACTATGGCTACACCTTC. The encoded protein is CASSFGHYGYTF.